The 24 T cell receptor beta chains below come from one sample, sequenced in a study of technical replicates of blood from four donors. Produced via immunoSEQ multiplex PCR; TCRdb's table is partial and in-frame only. Here the sample spans about 88,000 clones, around 90% being singletons. Input material: T cells isolated from PBMCs. These receptors came from a human donor in good health.

The rearrangement uses TRBV6-4 and TRBJ1-5, with a possible D match to TRBD1 (6 bases). This CDR3 has 12 residues. Trimming took off 10 bases at V and 4 bases at J, with 11 bases between the two ends. CDR1 and CDR2 from the germline V gene are MRHNA and SNTAGT. The CDR3 is CANDRKNQPQHF. In DNA, the CDR3 is TGTGCCAACGACAGGAAAAATCAGCCCCAGCATTTT.

This clone came up once. The chain recombines TRBV4-2 with TRBJ1-4; TRBD1 matches at 10 bases. This CDR3 spans 14 amino acids. Germline V gives CDR1 LGHNA, CDR2 YNFKEQ. After removal of 4 bases from V and 7 bases from J, the junction contained 3 bases not matched to a gene. The CDR3 nucleotides are TGTGCCAGCAGCCTTCGGACAGGGGGTGAAAAACTGTTTTTT. Its protein product is CASSLRTGGEKLFF.

This chain uses TRBV5-1 with TRBJ2-3; D possibly corresponds to TRBD2 (6 bases). This CDR3 region has 16 residues. The germline V gene encodes CDR1 SGHRS and CDR2 YFSETQ. The V gene lost 0 bases and the J gene lost 3 bases, with 14 bases spanning the gap. As DNA, the CDR3 is TGCGCCAGCAGCTTGGAGTGGGGGAGGAGGACAGATACGCAGTATTTT. Translation gives CASSLEWGRRTDTQYF.

The chain joins TRBV19 to TRBJ2-7; D might be TRBD2 (5 bases). The CDR3 totals 15 residues. CDR1 and CDR2 from the germline V gene are LNHDA and SQIVND (reference sequence). V lost 1 base, J lost 0 bases, and 10 bases lay in between. As DNA, the CDR3 is TGTGCCAGTAGTATAGCAAGCGGAAACTCCTACGAGCAGTACTTC. This translates into CASSIASGNSYEQYF.

This chain joins TRBV10-1 and TRBJ2-3; TRBD2 might be the D (6 bases). The CDR3 length is 16 residues. In germline, CDR1 is WNHNN, CDR2 SYGVQD (reference sequence). Trimming removed 4 bases from V and 5 bases from J, with 19 bases in between. The CDR3 DNA follows: TGCGCCAGCAGTGGCGGTGCAGCGGGCGAGGTAGATACGCAGTATTTT. Its translation: CASSGGAAGEVDTQYF.

This clone has only one observation. The chain employs TRBV6-6 and TRBJ1-1; no reliable D call. CDR1 MNHNY and CDR2 SVGAGI come from the germline V gene (reference sequence). Trimming took 0 bases from V and 1 from J, leaving 6 bases between them. This CDR3 has 14 amino acids. In DNA, the CDR3 is TGTGCCAGCAGTTACTCAGAGGGGAACACTGAAGCTTTCTTT. This translates into CASSYSEGNTEAFF.

This clone has a handful of counts. The chain uses TRBV4-1 and TRBJ1-5, with D perhaps TRBD1 (6 bases). With 1 base removed from V and 4 bases from J, the gap between germline ends came to 8 bases. CDR3 size: 14 residues. In germline, CDR1 is MGHRA, CDR2 YSYEKL. CDR3 loop: CASSQGQVNQPQHF. The CDR3, as DNA: TGCGCCAGCAGCCAAGGACAGGTTAATCAGCCCCAGCATTTT.

The chain recombines TRBV5-1 with TRBJ1-2; 9 bases align to TRBD1. Germline V gives CDR1 SGHRS, CDR2 YFSETQ. There are 13 residues in the CDR3. With 4 bases clipped from V and 5 bases from J, the junction kept 3 bases outside the gene matches. In nucleotides, the CDR3 is TGCGCCAGCAGCCCTGGGACAGGGTATGGCTACACCTTC. Encoded protein: CASSPGTGYGYTF.

V and J are TRBV28 and TRBJ2-7; D gene uncertain. The CDR3 length is 14 residues. Germline CDR1 reads MDHEN; CDR2 reads SYDVKM. Trimming removed 6 bases at V and 1 base at J, with 13 bases between. The CDR3, as DNA: TGTGCCAGCAGCCTGATTGGGCAGTCCTACGAGCAGTACTTC. Translating it yields CASSLIGQSYEQYF.

The chain uses TRBV18 and TRBJ2-2; 9 bases agree with TRBD1. The CDR3 contains 17 residues. The germline V gene has CDR1 KGHSH and CDR2 LQKENI. With V trimmed by 3 bases and J by 0 bases, 5 bases remained unmatched. Here the CDR3 DNA reads TGTGCCAGCTCACCGTATGGGACAGGGTCGAACACCGGGGAGCTGTTTTTT. Its translation is CASSPYGTGSNTGELFF.

V is TRBV28 and J is TRBJ2-1; weak D call: TRBD2 (7 bases). From germline, CDR1 is MDHEN and CDR2 SYDVKM. V was trimmed by 5 bases and J by 4 bases, leaving 18 bases between them. This CDR3 spans 16 amino acids. CDR3 bases: TGTGCCAGCAGTGTGGGAGGGGGGAATTTTTACAATGAGCAGTTCTTC. This translates into CASSVGGGNFYNEQFF.

This rearrangement joins TRBV6-1 to TRBJ2-7; TRBD1 might be the D (6 bases). V shed 2 bases and J shed 3 bases, with 11 bases lying between them. The CDR3 spans 14 residues. Per germline, CDR1 MNHNS and CDR2 SASEGT. The CDR3, as DNA: TGTGCCAGCAGTGAATACGGGGACAACTACGAGCAGTACTTC. Translating gives CASSEYGDNYEQYF.

The gene calls are TRBV6-1 and TRBJ2-5; D not certain. CDR1 MNHNS and CDR2 SASEGT come from the germline V gene. V was cut by 1 base and J by 0 bases, with 3 bases left in between. The CDR3 contains 13 residues. The CDR3 here is CASSEVYQETQYF. The CDR3 DNA reads as TGTGCCAGCAGTGAAGTCTACCAAGAGACCCAGTACTTC.

The chain is built from TRBV15 and TRBJ1-3; D may be TRBD1 (6 bases). V was trimmed by 2 bases and J by 6 bases, leaving 11 bases between them. CDR3 length: 14 amino acids. The germline V gene has CDR1 LNHNV and CDR2 YYDKDF (reference sequence). The CDR3 DNA reads TGTGCCACCAGCAGAACGGACAGAGAAAACACCATATATTTT. Amino acid sequence: CATSRTDRENTIYF.

For the CDR3, the DNA is TGTGCCAGCAGCTTAATTATAGGGGGCGTAGAGACCCAGTACTTC. This encodes CASSLIIGGVETQYF. The rearrangement uses TRBV7-8 and TRBJ2-5; TRBD1 matches 7 bases. CDR1 and CDR2 (germline): SGHVS, FQNEAQ. After removal of 2 bases from V and 4 bases from J, the junction contained 7 bases not matched to a gene. The CDR3 loop spans 15 amino acids. The full variable domain, with the rest looked up from reference TRBV7-8 and TRBJ2-5, is GAGVSQSPRYKVAKRGQDVALRCDPISGHVSLFWYQQALGQGPEFLTYFQNEAQLDKSGLPSDRFFAERPEGSVSTLKIQRTQQEDSAVYLCASSLIIGGVETQYFGPGTRLLVL.

V and J are TRBV7-9 and TRBJ2-7; 7 nucleotides match TRBD2. The J segment lost 6 bases and the V segment lost 1 base, leaving 6 bases of the junction unmatched. Germline CDR1 and CDR2: SEHNR and FQNEAQ (reference sequence). The CDR3 consists of 14 residues. The CDR3 loop is CASSLVNSGGEQYF. The DNA for the CDR3 is TGTGCCAGCAGCTTAGTGAACTCGGGAGGCGAGCAGTACTTC.

The V and J genes are TRBV30 and TRBJ2-5; D not resolved. The germline V gene has CDR1 GTSNPN and CDR2 SVGIG (reference sequence). The CDR3 is made up of 13 amino acids. The V end was cut by 0 bases, the J end by 4 bases, with 9 bases between. The CDR3 DNA is TGTGCCTGGAGTGTATTTGTGCGAGAGACCCAGTACTTC. Its protein product is CAWSVFVRETQYF. Variable domain in full (rest from reference TRBV30 and TRBJ2-5): SQTIHQWPATLVQPVGSPLSLECTVEGTSNPNLYWYRQAAGRGLQLLFYSVGIGQISSEVPQNLSASRPQDRQFILSSKKLLLSDSGFYLCAWSVFVRETQYFGPGTRLLVL.

V usage is TRBV21-1 and J usage is TRBJ2-7; the table's D call of TRBD1 was not tested on the DNA. TRBV21-1 is a pseudogene. The CDR3 contains 11 residues. CDR3 sequence (DNA): TGTGCCAGCCCCGAAGGGGACGAGCAGTACTTC. Translated, it gives CASPEGDEQYF.

V gene TRBV11-2 combines with J gene TRBJ1-2; D possibly corresponds to TRBD1 (6 bases). The CDR3 loop spans 13 amino acids. The germline V and J ends were trimmed by 5 bases and 8 bases, with 15 bases remaining between them. Germline V gives CDR1 SGHAT, CDR2 FQNNGV. CDR3 sequence: CASSPTRGSGYTF. The CDR3, as DNA: TGTGCCAGCAGCCCAACGAGGGGGAGCGGCTACACCTTC.

Here the CDR3 reads CASSYGGARGEKLFF. CDR3 in DNA: TGTGCCAGCAGTTATGGTGGGGCCCGTGGTGAAAAACTGTTTTTT. V and J are TRBV6-5 and TRBJ1-4, with D maybe TRBD1 (5 bases). From germline, CDR1 is MNHEY and CDR2 SVGAGI. V lost 3 bases and J 7 bases, leaving 15 bases between the germline ends. The CDR3 covers 15 residues.

The rearrangement joins TRBV10-3 to TRBJ2-5; D perhaps matches TRBD1 (6 bases). Germline V CDR1 and CDR2: ENHRY, SYGVKD. The V end lost 4 bases, the J end lost 2 bases, and 8 bases lay between the germline ends. The CDR3 spans 13 residues. CDR3 DNA sequence: TGTGCCATCAGTGGGGACACTCAAGAGACCCAGTACTTC. Encoded protein: CAISGDTQETQYF.

The gene calls are TRBV6-4 and TRBJ2-2; 8 nucleotides agree with TRBD1. This CDR3 contains 15 residues. Trimming took 2 bases from V and 6 from J; bases not matched to a gene: 5. Per the germline V gene, CDR1 is MRHNA and CDR2 is SNTAGT. The CDR3 DNA reads as TGTGCCAGCAGTGACGGACAGGGAGGAGCCGGGGAGCTGTTTTTT. Translated: CASSDGQGGAGELFF.

The V gene is TRBV9, the J gene TRBJ1-1; the match to TRBD1 covers 9 bases. From germline, CDR1 is SGDLS and CDR2 YYNGEE. J was trimmed by 4 bases and V by 4 bases; bases with no gene match: 11. The CDR3 covers 16 residues. The CDR3 DNA sequence: TGTGCCAGCAGCCCCCGATCGGCGACAGGGGGCACTGAAGCTTTCTTT. Residues: CASSPRSATGGTEAFF.

V usage is TRBV11-1 and J usage is TRBJ2-1, with TRBD2 matching 8 bases. Germline V gives CDR1 SGHAT, CDR2 FQDESV (reference sequence). The CDR3 sequence is 15 residues long. With V trimmed by 5 bases and J by 7 bases, 10 bases remained unmatched. In DNA, the CDR3 is TGTGCCAGCAGCCCCGGGACTAGAGTAAGAAATGAGCAGTTCTTC. It is translated as CASSPGTRVRNEQFF.